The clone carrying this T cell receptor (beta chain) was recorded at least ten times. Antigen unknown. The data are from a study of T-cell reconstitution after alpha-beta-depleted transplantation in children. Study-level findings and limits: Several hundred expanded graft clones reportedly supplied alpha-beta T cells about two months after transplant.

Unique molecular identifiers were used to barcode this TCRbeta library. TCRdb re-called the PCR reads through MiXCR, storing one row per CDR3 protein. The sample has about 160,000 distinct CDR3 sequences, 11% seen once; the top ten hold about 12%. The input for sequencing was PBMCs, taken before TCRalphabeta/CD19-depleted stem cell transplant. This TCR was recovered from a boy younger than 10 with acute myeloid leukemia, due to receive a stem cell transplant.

As DNA, the CDR3 is TGTGCCAGCAGCCAAGTCGACACGCTTCAAGAGACCCAGTACTTC. It encodes CASSQVDTLQETQYF. The V call is TRBV3-1, the J call TRBJ2-5; D is undetermined. This CDR3 contains 15 residues. Germline lookup yields CDR1 LGHDT and CDR2 YNNKEL (reference sequence). Trimming took off 1 base at V and 2 bases at J, with 11 bases between the two ends.